A selection of T cell receptor beta chains follows, all from one sample in a study of breast tumors, draining lymph nodes, adjacent tissues. TCRdb re-analysed the multiplex PCR reads in MiXCR, keeping a single row per CDR3 protein. The data hold some 170,000 distinct CDR3 sequences, with more than 25% observed a single time. Input material: axillary lymph node tissue. These receptors came from a female donor with breast cancer. Some clones in this sample may be carry-over from other donors' samples. CDR3s include the opening cysteine and the closing phenylalanine or tryptophan. Each record gives: clone size, J gene, V gene, CDR3 protein. Clone sizes are given selectively: once, few, many, or a class where the clone is expanded.

-	TRBJ2-1	TRBV5-1	CASSGGQGGYNEQFF
medium-sized	TRBJ1-6	TRBV19	CASGRDRGGSPLHF
many	TRBJ2-3	TRBV7-9	CASSLTSGSTDTQYF
-	TRBJ2-7	TRBV28	CASSSGSPYERYF
many	TRBJ2-2	TRBV27	CASSPRLGNTGELFF
-	TRBJ1-3	TRBV15	CATSRDVIGSENAIYF
-	TRBJ2-1	TRBV6-4	CASSIGTSGGNEQFF
many	TRBJ1-1	TRBV15	CATGAKGSTEAFF
-	TRBJ2-7	TRBV6-5	CASSHRTGGEYEQYF
many	TRBJ2-3	TRBV5-1	CASSSTGQGLSTDTQYF
-	TRBJ1-1	TRBV27	CASSLWGGDTEAFF
many	TRBJ1-5	TRBV19	CASEVIGDNQPQHF
many	TRBJ2-5	TRBV5-1	CASSAGGGSETQYF
-	TRBJ1-4	TRBV7-8	CASSLPGPNEKLFF
many	TRBJ1-6	TRBV20-1	CSARSGELYNSPLHF
-	TRBJ1-5	TRBV20-1	CSAHRGQASNQPQHF
many	TRBJ1-3	TRBV3-1	CASSQRGSQGNTIYF
-	TRBJ2-6	TRBV19	CASSIWGTGANVLTF
-	TRBJ2-6	TRBV19	CASRPGTGGPGANVLTF
-	TRBJ1-2	TRBV5-1	CASSLAPTGKGYGYTF
many	TRBJ2-7	TRBV4-1	CASSQGGDGYEQYF
many	TRBJ1-5	TRBV6-1	CASSEAGGSYQPQHF
-	TRBJ2-5	TRBV2	CASSPDRVETQDF
many	TRBJ2-5	TRBV6-2/TRBV6-3	CASRLAGGPEQETQYF
-	TRBJ2-3	TRBV25-1	CASSDGSGGSTDTQYF
many	TRBJ2-3	TRBV5-1	CASSLAGFTDTQYF
many	TRBJ2-7	TRBV28	CASSLVQGVSEQYF
few	TRBJ1-1	TRBV12-3/TRBV12-4	CASRVQGRTEAFF
many	TRBJ2-7	TRBV6-2/TRBV6-3	CASRYDRGPYEQYF
-	TRBJ2-6	TRBV18	CASSSTGGSSSAGANVLTF
-	TRBJ2-2	TRBV30	CALRTGGWLHLRFGELFF
many	TRBJ2-7	TRBV5-6	CASRTGTSSYEQYF
few	TRBJ2-1	TRBV5-6	CASSLDRSSGGARNEQFF
many	TRBJ1-4	TRBV6-1	CASSPQVSLGKLFF
many	TRBJ1-4	TRBV5-1	CASSLPAPGRNEKLFF
many	TRBJ2-3	TRBV10-3	CAISEDGYTQYF
many	TRBJ2-5	TRBV19	CASAVGGLAGLQETQYF
few	TRBJ2-3	TRBV24-1	CASSYQGGIGAKTGSTDTQYF
few	TRBJ2-7	TRBV28	CASSSEGLAGGSSYEQYF
many	TRBJ2-7	TRBV7-9	CASSLAPSGEQYF
many	TRBJ1-6	TRBV6-5	CASSHSSSSYNSPLHF
many	TRBJ2-2	TRBV13	CASSLRGTSGRTTGELFF
many	TRBJ1-2	TRBV20-1	CSAKTGGPRGYTF
-	TRBJ2-2	TRBV29-1	CSGGDGGLFF
many	TRBJ2-7	TRBV24-1	CATSDPTVNEQYF
few	TRBJ1-2	TRBV6-2/TRBV6-3	CASLPLGSPNYGYTF
-	TRBJ2-7	TRBV19	CASSIGSGAYEQYF
few	TRBJ2-5	TRBV4-3	CASSRKLWTDQETQYF
-	TRBJ1-2	TRBV10-3	CAINRGQGDGYTF
-	TRBJ2-2	TRBV3-1	CASSITSGGLNTGELFF
many	TRBJ1-2	TRBV7-2	CASSSGHYGYTF
many	TRBJ1-2	TRBV11-2	CASVGANYGYTF
-	TRBJ2-5	TRBV5-6	CASSLGSHQPQYF
many	TRBJ2-1	TRBV7-2	CASSSGFSSNEQFF
many	TRBJ2-4	TRBV20-1	CSAIYSTGGAKNIQYF